A selection of T cell receptor beta chains follows, all from one sample in a study of blood T cell repertoires in COVID-19. TCRdb's copy holds only in-frame clones and misses some; the assay was immunoSEQ multiplex PCR. This sample has 150,000 to 200,000 clones, with approximately 80% found just once. Sequencing was carried out using peripheral blood. These receptors were taken from a woman aged 40-49 years with COVID-19, enrolled during active disease. Each CDR3 is given with its conserved first and last residue. A D gene is named only where the DNA matches it firmly. The size field is filled for only some rows; it gives once, few, many or a size class.

d_gene,abundance,len,v_gene,j_gene,CDR3aa,CDR3nt
NA,NA,15,TRBV5-1,TRBJ1-2,CASLPGGREGYGYTF,TGCGCCAGCCTCCCGGGGGGGCGCGAGGGCTATGGCTACACCTTC
TRBD1,NA,14,TRBV5-5,TRBJ1-3,CASSTGDSGNTIYF,TGTGCCAGCAGTACAGGGGATTCTGGAAACACCATATATTTT
TRBD1,NA,14,TRBV10-3,TRBJ1-4,CAISSGTGREKLFF,TGTGCCATCAGTTCCGGGACAGGTCGCGAAAAACTGTTTTTT
TRBD2,few,14,TRBV27,TRBJ2-1,CASSLRGGYNEQFF,TGTGCCAGCAGTTTACGGGGGGGATACAATGAGCAGTTCTTC
TRBD2,NA,18,TRBV28,TRBJ2-7,CASSPFPSRLAGGVEQYF,TGTGCCAGCAGTCCATTTCCCAGCCGACTAGCGGGAGGGGTCGAGCAGTACTTC
NA,NA,12,TRBV7-7,TRBJ2-5,CASSLVGETQYF,TGTGCCAGCAGCTTGGTCGGAGAGACCCAGTACTTC
NA,few,12,TRBV28,TRBJ1-1,CATRDSNTEAFF,TGTGCCACCCGTGACAGTAACACTGAAGCTTTCTTT
TRBD2,NA,16,TRBV2,TRBJ2-7,CASKGGTSGKVNEQYF,TGTGCCAGCAAGGGTGGGACTAGCGGGAAGGTGAACGAGCAGTACTTC
TRBD1,NA,15,TRBV5-1,TRBJ2-1,CASIGGQGGYNEQFF,TGCGCCAGCATTGGAGGACAGGGGGGCTACAATGAGCAGTTCTTC
NA,NA,14,TRBV6-1,TRBJ1-6,CASSDGVMGSPLHF,TGTGCCAGCAGTGACGGGGTGATGGGGTCACCCCTCCACTTT
NA,many,14,TRBV7-9,TRBJ1-5,CASSHTGPGQPQHF,TGTGCCAGCAGCCATACAGGGCCAGGCCAGCCCCAGCATTTT
TRBD1,NA,13,TRBV12-3/TRBV12-4,TRBJ2-7,CASSLGQGYEQYF,TGTGCCAGCAGTTTGGGACAGGGGTACGAGCAGTACTTC
TRBD1,NA,13,TRBV18,TRBJ1-2,CASSPGQGNGYTF,TGTGCCAGCTCACCGGGACAGGGAAATGGCTACACCTTC
NA,NA,15,TRBV21-1,TRBJ2-5,CASSKEGDRQETQYF,TGTGCCAGCAGCAAAGAGGGGGACAGACAAGAGACCCAGTACTTC
NA,NA,12,TRBV3-1/TRBV3-2,TRBJ2-7,CASSRLAYEQYF,TGTGCCAGCAGCCGACTAGCCTACGAGCAGTACTTC
NA,NA,18,TRBV27,TRBJ2-3,CASSLTAGPNNSTDTQYF,TGTGCCAGCAGTTTAACGGCGGGACCAAACAACAGCACAGATACGCAGTATTTT
TRBD1,few,18,TRBV14,TRBJ1-4,CASSQLTGGAYSNEKLFF,TGTGCCAGCAGCCAACTGACAGGGGGCGCCTACTCTAATGAAAAACTGTTTTTT
NA,NA,12,TRBV3-1/TRBV3-2,TRBJ2-5,CASSQVIETQYF,TGTGCCAGCAGCCAAGTAATAGAGACCCAGTACTTC
NA,NA,13,TRBV7-3,TRBJ1-5,CASSLKPHQPQHF,TGTGCCAGCAGCTTAAAGCCCCATCAGCCCCAGCATTTT
NA,few,16,TRBV6-5,TRBJ2-7,CASSSEGSLWSYEQYF,TGTGCCAGCAGTTCAGAGGGTTCCCTATGGTCCTACGAGCAGTACTTC
TRBD2,NA,15,TRBV6-2/TRBV6-3,TRBJ2-7,CASSYSAGTSGEQYF,TGTGCCAGCAGTTACAGCGCCGGGACTAGTGGCGAGCAGTACTTC
TRBD1,NA,14,TRBV5-4,TRBJ2-1,CASSVQGTHNEQFF,TGTGCCAGCAGCGTACAGGGGACCCACAATGAGCAGTTCTTC
TRBD1,NA,12,TRBV29-1,TRBJ1-2,CSVGEGAQGYTF,TGCAGCGTTGGCGAGGGGGCGCAAGGCTACACCTTC
TRBD1,NA,17,TRBV29-1,TRBJ2-1,CSVFPLIETGGIPEQFF,TGCAGCGTTTTTCCACTCATTGAGACAGGGGGCATTCCCGAGCAGTTCTTC
TRBD2,once,13,TRBV2,TRBJ2-7,CASRTSGYYEQYF,TGTGCCAGCAGGACTAGCGGATACTACGAGCAGTACTTC
TRBD1,NA,13,TRBV11-2,TRBJ2-7,CASSSRDSYEQYF,TGTGCCAGCAGCTCCCGGGACAGCTACGAGCAGTACTTC